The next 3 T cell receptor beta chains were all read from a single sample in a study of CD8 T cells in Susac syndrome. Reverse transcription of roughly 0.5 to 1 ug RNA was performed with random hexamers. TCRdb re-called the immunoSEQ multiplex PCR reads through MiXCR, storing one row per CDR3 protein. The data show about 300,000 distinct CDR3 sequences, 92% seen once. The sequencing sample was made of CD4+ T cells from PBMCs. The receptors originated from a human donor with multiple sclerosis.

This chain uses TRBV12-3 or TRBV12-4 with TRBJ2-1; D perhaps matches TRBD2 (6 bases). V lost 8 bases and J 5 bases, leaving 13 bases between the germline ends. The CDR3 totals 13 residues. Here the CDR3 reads CASRDWTDNEQFF. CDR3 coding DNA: TGTGCCAGCCGGGACTGGACCGACAATGAGCAGTTCTTC.

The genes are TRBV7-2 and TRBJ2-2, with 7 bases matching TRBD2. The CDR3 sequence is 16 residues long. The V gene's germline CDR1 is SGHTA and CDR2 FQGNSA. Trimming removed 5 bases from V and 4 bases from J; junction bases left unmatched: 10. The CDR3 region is CASSPGWGGSTGELFF. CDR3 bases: TGTGCCAGCAGCCCCGGGTGGGGGGGTTCCACCGGGGAGCTGTTTTTT.

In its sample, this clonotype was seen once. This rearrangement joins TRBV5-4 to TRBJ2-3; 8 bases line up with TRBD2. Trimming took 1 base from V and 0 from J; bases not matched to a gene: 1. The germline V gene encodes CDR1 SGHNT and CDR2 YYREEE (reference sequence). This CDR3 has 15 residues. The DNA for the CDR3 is TGTGCCAGCAGCTTGCAGCGGGGGAGCACAGATACGCAGTATTTT. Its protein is CASSLQRGSTDTQYF.